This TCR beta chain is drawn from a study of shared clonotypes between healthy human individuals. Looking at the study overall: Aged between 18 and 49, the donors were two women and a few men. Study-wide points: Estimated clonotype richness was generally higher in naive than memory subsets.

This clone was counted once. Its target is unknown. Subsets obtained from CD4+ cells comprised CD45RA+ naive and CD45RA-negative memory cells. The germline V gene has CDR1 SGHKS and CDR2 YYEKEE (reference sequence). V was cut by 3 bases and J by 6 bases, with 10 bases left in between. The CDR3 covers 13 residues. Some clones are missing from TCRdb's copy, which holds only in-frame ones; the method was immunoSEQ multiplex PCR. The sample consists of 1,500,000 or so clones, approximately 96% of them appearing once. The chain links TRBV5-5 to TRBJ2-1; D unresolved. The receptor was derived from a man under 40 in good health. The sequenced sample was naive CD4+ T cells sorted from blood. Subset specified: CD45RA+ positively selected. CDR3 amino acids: CASSSEIPNEQFF. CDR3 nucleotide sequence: TGTGCCAGCAGCTCTGAGATTCCCAATGAGCAGTTCTTC. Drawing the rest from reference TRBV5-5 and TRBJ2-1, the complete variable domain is DAGVTQSPTHLIKTRGQQVTLRCSPISGHKSVSWYQQVLGQGPQFIFQYYEKEERGRGNFPDRFSARQFPNYSSELNVNALLLGDSALYLCASSSEIPNEQFFGPGTRLTVL.